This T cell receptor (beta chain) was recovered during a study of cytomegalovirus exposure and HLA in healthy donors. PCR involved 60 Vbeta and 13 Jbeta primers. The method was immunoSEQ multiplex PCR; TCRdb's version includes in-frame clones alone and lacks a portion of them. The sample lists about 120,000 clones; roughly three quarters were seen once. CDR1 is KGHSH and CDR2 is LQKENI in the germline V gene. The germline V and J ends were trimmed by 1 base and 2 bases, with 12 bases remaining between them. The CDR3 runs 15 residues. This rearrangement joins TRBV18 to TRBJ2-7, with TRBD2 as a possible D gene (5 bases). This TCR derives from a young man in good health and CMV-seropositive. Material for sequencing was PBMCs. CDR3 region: CASSPQGNSAYEQYF. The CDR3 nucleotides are TGTGCCAGCTCACCACAGGGTAATAGCGCCTACGAGCAGTACTTC.